This TCR beta chain was found in a study of T-cell reconstitution after alpha-beta-depleted transplantation in children. Study outcomes and limitations: Roughly two months post-transplant, alpha-beta T cells reportedly originated from several hundred graft clones that had expanded.

As it was prepared, the TCRbeta library received unique molecular identifiers. TCRdb re-called the PCR reads through MiXCR, storing one row per CDR3 protein. The sample yields around 110,000 distinct CDR3 sequences, around a tenth seen once. The CDR3 spans 19 residues. Trimming cost V 5 bases and J 6 bases; bases outside gene matches: 20. Germline-derived CDR1 and CDR2 are LNHDA and SQIVND (reference sequence). This clonotype was recorded a few times. Antigen: not known. The chain uses TRBV19 and TRBJ1-5; 9 bases map to TRBD1. Sequences were derived from PBMCs, sampled before TCRalphabeta/CD19-depleted stem cell transplant. The TCR was taken from a boy between 2 and 10 years old with acute lymphoblastic leukemia, due to receive a stem cell transplant. Here the CDR3 reads CASSWGGVSGQGTTQPQHF. For the CDR3, the DNA is TGTGCCAGTAGTTGGGGCGGGGTTAGTGGACAGGGGACAACTCAGCCCCAGCATTTT.